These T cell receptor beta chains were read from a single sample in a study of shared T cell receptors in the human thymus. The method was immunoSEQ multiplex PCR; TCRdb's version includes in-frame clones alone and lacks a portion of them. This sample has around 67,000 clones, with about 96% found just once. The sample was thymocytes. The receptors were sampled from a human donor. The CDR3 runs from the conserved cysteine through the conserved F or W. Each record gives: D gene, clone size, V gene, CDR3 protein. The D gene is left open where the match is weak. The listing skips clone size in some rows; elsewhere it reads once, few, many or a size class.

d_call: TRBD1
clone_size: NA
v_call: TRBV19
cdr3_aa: CASSTKGTARGCEQYF

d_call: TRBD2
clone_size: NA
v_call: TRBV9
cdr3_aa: CASSVAVAGVRTDTQYF

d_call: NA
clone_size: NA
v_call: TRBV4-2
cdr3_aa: CASSQAPRTQGRSSEQYF

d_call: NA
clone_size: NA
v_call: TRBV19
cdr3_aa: CATSPPSCGQQRRGYTF

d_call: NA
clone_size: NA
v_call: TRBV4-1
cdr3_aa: CASSQGLPGTQPQHF

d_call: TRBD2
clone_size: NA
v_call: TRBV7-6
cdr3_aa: CASSLVSGCSGGRSSYEQYF

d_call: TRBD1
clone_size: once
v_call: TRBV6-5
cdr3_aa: CASSYSNTGGTEAFF

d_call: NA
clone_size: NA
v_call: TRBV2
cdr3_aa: CARGVPGTQGDTQYF

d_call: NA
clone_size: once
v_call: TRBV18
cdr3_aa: CASSPGGGEDSPLHF

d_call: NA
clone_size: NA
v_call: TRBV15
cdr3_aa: CATSRAGGNQPQHF

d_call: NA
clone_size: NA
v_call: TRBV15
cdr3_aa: CATSTEGGPLYEQYF

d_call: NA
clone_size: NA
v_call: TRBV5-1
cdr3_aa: CASSLVPVSLQYNEQFF

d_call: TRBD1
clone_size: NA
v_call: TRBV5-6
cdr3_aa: CASSLSRTGGNTF

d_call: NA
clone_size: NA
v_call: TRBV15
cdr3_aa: CATSRLQGGGEQYF

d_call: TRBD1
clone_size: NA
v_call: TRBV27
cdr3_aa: CASSPPRQGPYEQYF

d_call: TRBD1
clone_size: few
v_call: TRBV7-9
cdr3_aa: CASSKGTADQETQYF

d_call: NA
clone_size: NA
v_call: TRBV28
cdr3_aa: CASSFRDEDSPLHF

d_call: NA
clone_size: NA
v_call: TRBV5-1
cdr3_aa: CASSLAGGSTDTQYF

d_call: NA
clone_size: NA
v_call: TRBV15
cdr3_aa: CATSRGGKNQPQHF

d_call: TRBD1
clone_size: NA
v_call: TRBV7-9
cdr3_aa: CASSNMDRASVGYTF

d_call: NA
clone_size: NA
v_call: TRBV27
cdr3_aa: CASSFGSIGGYTF

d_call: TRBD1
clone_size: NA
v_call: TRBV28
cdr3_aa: CASSPQGRGQPQTYEQYF

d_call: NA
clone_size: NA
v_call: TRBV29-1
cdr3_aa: CSVEGRATQETQYF

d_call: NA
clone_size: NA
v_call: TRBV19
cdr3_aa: CASSIRGESNQPQHF

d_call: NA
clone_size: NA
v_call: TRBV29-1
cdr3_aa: CSVPPPSGETQYF

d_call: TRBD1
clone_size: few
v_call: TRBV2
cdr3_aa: CASRGTGTGGEQYF

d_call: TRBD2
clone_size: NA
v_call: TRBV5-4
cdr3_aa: CASSAETSGGRTDTQYF

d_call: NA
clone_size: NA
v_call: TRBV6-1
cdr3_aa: CASSEGGPRGEPQHF

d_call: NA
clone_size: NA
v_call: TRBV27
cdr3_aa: CASSLQGFGDYGYTF

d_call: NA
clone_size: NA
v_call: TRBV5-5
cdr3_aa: CASSFSSRFFHEQYF

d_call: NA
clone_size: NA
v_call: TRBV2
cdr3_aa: CASSEGGAGWNQPQHF

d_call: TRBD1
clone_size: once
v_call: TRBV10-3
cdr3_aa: CAISESGQGEEKLFF

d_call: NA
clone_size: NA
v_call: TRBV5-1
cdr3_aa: CASSFKERNSGNTIYF

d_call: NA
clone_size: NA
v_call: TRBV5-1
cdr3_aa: CASSLVPGAGANVLTF

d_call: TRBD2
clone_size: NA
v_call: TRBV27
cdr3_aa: CASAGLSQYEQYF

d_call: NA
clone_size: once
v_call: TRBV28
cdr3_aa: CASSLRRAEETQYF

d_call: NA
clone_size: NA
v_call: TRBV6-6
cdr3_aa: CASSSSPQLEKLFF

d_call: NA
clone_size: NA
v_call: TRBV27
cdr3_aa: CASSPGGRGQGANQPQHF

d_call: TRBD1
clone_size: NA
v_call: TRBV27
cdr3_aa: CASSPQPQGSGNTIYF

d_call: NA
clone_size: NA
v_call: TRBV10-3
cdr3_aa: CAISETNTGTRDSPLHF

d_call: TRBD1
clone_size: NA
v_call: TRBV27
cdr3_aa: CASRFNNNRTGPLNEKLFF

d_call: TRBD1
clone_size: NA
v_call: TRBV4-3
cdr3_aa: CASSQETGTGSNGGAGNTIYF

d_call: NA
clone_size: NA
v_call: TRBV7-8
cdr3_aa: CASSTKRTEPYQPQHF